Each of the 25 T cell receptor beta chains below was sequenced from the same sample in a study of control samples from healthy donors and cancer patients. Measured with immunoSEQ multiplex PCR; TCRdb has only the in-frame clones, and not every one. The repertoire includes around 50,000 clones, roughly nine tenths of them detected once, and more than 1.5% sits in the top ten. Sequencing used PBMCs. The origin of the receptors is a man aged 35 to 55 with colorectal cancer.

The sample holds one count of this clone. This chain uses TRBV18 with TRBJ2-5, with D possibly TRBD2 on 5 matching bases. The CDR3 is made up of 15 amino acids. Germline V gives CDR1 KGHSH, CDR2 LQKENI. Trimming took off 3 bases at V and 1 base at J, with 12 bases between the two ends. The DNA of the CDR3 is TGTGCCAGCTCACCCTTATTTGAGGGCCAAGAGACCCAGTACTTC. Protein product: CASSPLFEGQETQYF.

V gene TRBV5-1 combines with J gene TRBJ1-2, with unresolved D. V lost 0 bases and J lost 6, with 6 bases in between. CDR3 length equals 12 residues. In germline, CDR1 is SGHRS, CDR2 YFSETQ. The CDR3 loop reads CASSLVGDGYTF. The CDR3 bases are TGCGCCAGCAGCTTGGTAGGAGATGGCTACACCTTC.

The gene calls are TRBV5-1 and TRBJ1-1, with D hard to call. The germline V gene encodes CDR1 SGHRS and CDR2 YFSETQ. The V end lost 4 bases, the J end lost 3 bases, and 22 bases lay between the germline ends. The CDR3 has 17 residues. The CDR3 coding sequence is TGCGCCAGCAGCCGTAAGGTTGGGGTCGCTTTCGACACTGAAGCTTTCTTT. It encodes CASSRKVGVAFDTEAFF.

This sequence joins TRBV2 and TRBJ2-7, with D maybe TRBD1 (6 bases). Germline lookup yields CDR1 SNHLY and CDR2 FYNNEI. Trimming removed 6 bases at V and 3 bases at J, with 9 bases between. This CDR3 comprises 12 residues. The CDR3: CASRQDSYEQYF. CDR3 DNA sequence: TGTGCCAGCAGGCAGGACAGCTACGAGCAGTACTTC.

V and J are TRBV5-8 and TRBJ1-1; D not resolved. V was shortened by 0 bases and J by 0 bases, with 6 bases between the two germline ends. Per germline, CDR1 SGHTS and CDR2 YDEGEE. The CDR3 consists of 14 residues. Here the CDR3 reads CASSLGGLNTEAFF. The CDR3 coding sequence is TGTGCCAGCAGCTTGGGTGGGTTGAACACTGAAGCTTTCTTT.

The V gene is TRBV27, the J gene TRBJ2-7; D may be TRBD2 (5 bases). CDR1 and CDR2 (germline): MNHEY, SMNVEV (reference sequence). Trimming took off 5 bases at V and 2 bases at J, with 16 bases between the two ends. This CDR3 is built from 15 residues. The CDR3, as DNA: TGTGCCAGCAGTCCAGGACTCAACCCACCCTACGAGCAGTACTTC. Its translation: CASSPGLNPPYEQYF.

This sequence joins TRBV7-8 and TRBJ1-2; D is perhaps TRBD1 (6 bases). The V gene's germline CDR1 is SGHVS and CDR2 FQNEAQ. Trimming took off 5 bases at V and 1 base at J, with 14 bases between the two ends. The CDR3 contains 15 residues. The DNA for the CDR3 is TGTGCCAGCAGCCCCTTGGGACATGTTAACTATGGCTACACCTTC. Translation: CASSPLGHVNYGYTF.

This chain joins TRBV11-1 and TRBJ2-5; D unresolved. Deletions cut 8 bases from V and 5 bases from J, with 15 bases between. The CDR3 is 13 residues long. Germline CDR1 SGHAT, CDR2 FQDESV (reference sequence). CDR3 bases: TGTGCCAGCTCGGAAGGGCCCGGGGAGACCCAGTACTTC. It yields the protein CASSEGPGETQYF.

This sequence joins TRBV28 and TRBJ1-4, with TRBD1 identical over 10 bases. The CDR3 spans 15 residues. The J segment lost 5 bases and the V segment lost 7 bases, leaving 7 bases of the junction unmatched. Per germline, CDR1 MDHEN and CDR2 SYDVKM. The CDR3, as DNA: TGTGCCAGCACCCTAAGGGGACAGGGGAATGAAAAACTGTTTTTT. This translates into CASTLRGQGNEKLFF.

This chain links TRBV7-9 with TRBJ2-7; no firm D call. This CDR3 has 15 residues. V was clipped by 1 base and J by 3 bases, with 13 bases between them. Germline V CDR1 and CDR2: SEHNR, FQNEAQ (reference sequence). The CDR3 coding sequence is TGTGCCAGCAGCTTAGATACCAGCGCGAGCTACGAGCAGTACTTC. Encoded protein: CASSLDTSASYEQYF.

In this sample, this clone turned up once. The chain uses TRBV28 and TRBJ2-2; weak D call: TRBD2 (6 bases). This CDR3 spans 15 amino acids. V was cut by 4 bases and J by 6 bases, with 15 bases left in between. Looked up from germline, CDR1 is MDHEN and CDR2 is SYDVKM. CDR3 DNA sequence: TGTGCCAGCAGTTCGGGGGAGGCCCCGGCCGGGGAGCTGTTTTTT. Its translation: CASSSGEAPAGELFF.

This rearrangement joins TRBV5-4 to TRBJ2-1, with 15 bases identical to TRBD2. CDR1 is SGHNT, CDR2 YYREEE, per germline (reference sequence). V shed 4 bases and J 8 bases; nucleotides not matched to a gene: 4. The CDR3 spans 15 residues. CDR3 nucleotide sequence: TGTGCCAGCAGCGGACTAGCGGGAGGGCCTGATGAGCAGTTCTTC. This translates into CASSGLAGGPDEQFF.

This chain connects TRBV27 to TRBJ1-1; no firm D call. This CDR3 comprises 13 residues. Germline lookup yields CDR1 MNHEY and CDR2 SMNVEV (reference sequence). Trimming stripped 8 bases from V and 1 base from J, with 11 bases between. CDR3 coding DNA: TGTGCCAGCGGTTGGGTTACGAACACTGAAGCTTTCTTT. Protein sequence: CASGWVTNTEAFF.

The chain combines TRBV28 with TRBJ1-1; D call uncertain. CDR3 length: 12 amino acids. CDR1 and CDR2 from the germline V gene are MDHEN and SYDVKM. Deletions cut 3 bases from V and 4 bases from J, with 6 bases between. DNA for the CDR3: TGTGCCAGCAGTTTCTCGAGCACTGAAGCTTTCTTT. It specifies CASSFSSTEAFF.

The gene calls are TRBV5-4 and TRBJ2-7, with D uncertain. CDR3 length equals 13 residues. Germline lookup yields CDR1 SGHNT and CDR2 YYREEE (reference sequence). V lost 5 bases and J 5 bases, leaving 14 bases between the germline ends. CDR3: CASSTNGYNEQYF. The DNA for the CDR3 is TGTGCCAGCAGTACTAATGGGTATAACGAGCAGTACTTC.

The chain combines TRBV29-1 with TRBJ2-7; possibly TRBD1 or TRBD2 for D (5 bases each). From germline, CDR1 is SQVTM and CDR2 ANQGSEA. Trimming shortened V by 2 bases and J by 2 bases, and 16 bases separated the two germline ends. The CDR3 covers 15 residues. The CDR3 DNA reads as TGCAGCGTTGAAATTTGGGGGACCTCCGCCTACGAGCAGTACTTC. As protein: CSVEIWGTSAYEQYF.

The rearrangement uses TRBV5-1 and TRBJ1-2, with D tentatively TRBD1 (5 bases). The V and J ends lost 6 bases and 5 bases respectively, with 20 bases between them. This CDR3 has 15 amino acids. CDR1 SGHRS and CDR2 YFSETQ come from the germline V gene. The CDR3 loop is CASKLGVGVQYGYTF. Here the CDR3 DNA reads TGCGCCAGCAAATTGGGGGTGGGCGTCCAGTATGGCTACACCTTC.

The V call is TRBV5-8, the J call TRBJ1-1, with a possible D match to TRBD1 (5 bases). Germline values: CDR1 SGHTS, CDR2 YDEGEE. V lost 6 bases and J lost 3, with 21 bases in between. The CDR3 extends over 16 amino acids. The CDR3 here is CASTSFRLSGHTEAFF. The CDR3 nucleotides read TGTGCCAGCACCTCTTTTCGATTATCGGGACACACTGAAGCTTTCTTT. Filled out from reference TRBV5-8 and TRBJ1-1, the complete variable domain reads EAGVTQSPTHLIKTRGQQATLRCSPISGHTSVYWYQQALGLGLQFLLWYDEGEERNRGNFPPRFSGRQFPNYSSELNVNALELEDSALYLCASTSFRLSGHTEAFFGQGTRLTVV.

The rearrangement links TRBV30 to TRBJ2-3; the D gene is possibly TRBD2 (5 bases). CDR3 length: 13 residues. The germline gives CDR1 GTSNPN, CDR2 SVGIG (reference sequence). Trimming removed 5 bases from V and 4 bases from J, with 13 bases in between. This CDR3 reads CAWGQRRSDTQYF. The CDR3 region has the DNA TGTGCCTGGGGGCAAAGGAGGTCAGATACGCAGTATTTT.

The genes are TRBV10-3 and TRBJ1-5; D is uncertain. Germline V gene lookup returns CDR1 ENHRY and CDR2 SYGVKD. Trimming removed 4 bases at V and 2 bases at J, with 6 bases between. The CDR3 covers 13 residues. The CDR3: CAISVSGNQPQHF. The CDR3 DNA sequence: TGTGCCATCAGTGTTTCAGGCAATCAGCCCCAGCATTTT.

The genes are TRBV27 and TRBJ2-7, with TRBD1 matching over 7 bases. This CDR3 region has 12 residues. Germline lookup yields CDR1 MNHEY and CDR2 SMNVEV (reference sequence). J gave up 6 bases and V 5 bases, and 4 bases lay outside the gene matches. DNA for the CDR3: TGTGCCAGCAGTATTAGACAGGGCGAGCAGTACTTC. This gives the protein CASSIRQGEQYF.

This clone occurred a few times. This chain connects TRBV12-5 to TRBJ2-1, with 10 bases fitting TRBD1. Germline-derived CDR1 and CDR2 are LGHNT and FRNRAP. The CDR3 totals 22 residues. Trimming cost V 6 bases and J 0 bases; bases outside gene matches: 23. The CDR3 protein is CASGRAFTDRGPTKSSYNEQFF. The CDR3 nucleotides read TGTGCTAGTGGCCGCGCGTTCACTGACAGGGGGCCTACTAAAAGCTCCTACAATGAGCAGTTCTTC.

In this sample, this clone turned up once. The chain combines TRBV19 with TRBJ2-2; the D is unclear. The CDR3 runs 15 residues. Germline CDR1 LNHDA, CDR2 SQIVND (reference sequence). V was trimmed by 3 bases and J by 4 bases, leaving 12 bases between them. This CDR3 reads CASSMVPVGTGELFF. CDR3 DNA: TGTGCCAGTAGTATGGTGCCCGTGGGCACCGGGGAGCTGTTTTTT.

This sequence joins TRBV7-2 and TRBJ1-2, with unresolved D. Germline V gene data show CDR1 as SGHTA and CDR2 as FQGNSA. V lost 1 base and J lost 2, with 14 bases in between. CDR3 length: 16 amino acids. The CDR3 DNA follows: TGTGCCAGCAGCTTAGGCCGATCGGGCAGGAACTATGGCTACACCTTC. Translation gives CASSLGRSGRNYGYTF.

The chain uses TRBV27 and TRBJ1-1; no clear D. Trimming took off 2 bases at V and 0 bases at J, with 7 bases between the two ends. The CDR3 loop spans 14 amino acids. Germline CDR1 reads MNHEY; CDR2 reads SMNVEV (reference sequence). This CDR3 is CASSLLGMNTEAFF. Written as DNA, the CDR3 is TGTGCCAGCAGTTTACTCGGGATGAACACTGAAGCTTTCTTT.